What follows is one T cell receptor (beta chain) and its context. As yet, its antigen is unknown. The sample is drawn from a study of glioma-infiltrating T cells. Points from the study as a whole: Non-neoplastic patients had below-expected tissue-blood divergence, while all gliomas exceeded expectation.

Using RNA template, CDR3s of TCR alpha and beta were amplified with iRepertoire arm-PCR. For one-step reverse transcription and amplification, roughly 100-400 ng of tissue mRNA or PBMC total RNA was used. TCRdb redid the calling of the multiplex PCR reads with MiXCR, one entry per CDR3 protein. The sample holds over 130,000 distinct CDR3 sequences, approximately 40% seen once. The CDR3 runs 18 residues. Between the trimmed V and J ends, which lost 1 base and 2 bases, there was a span of 21 bases. From germline, CDR1 is MGHRA and CDR2 YSYEKL. The genes are TRBV4-1 and TRBJ2-7, with TRBD1 as a possible D gene (6 bases). The sequence was obtained from a human donor with low-grade glioma or glioblastoma, undergoing nonglioma brain surgery, or in good health (not recorded which). The sequenced sample was glioma tissue, nonneoplastic brain tissue, or PBMCs (not recorded which). DNA of the CDR3: TGCGCCAGCAGCCAAGCGGTTTGGAGTGGGGGCAGAGCCTACGAGCAGTACTTC. It encodes CASSQAVWSGGRAYEQYF.